This TCR beta chain was documented in a study of early T cells in non-severe SARS-CoV-2 infection. In this sample, this clonotype turned up many times. The CDR3 is 13 amino acids. Looked up from germline, CDR1 is WSHSY and CDR2 is SAAADI. The V end was cut by 2 bases, the J end by 1 base, with 4 bases between. A single record per CDR3 protein comes from TCRdb applying MiXCR to the 5' RACE reads. The sample has over 85,000 distinct CDR3 sequences, roughly 13% seen once. Sequencing was performed on whole blood, taken at baseline. The receptor's source is an adult who was a healthcare worker with PCR-confirmed SARS-CoV-2 infection or an uninfected control (not recorded which). The V call is TRBV10-2, the J call TRBJ2-3, with D uncertain. CDR3 residues: CASSEQGTDTQYF. In DNA, the CDR3 is TGCGCCAGCAGTGAGCAAGGCACAGATACGCAGTATTTT.